Below, 32 T cell receptor beta chains from the same sample are listed, as sequenced in a study of OX40 agonist ivuxolimab in advanced cancers. Data came from immunoSEQ multiplex PCR; TCRdb stores just in-frame clones and leaves some out. The sample records some 35,000 clones, 70% to 90% being singletons. The sample in question was CD4+ or CD8+ T cells sorted from blood, obtained in a trial of the OX40 agonist ivuxolimab. Receptors originate from an adult with an advanced solid tumor such as melanoma, head and neck, liver or kidney cancer.

This clone has a single count. This chain uses TRBV1 with TRBJ2-1; the table's TRBD2 call for D was not verified on the DNA. TRBV1 is deemed a pseudogene. The CDR3 has 16 residues. CDR3: CTSSHLLAGGHNEQFF. CDR3 sequence (DNA): TGCACCAGCAGCCACCTACTAGCGGGAGGGCACAATGAGCAGTTCTTC.

The chain uses TRBV30 and TRBJ2-3, with TRBD2 matching 7 bases. Germline loops: CDR1 GTSNPN, CDR2 SVGIG (reference sequence). The V and J ends lost 8 bases and 2 bases, in that order; junction bases with no gene match: 13. The CDR3 loop spans 15 amino acids. The CDR3: CAGNRGVAPTDTQYF. CDR3 DNA: TGTGCCGGCAATCGGGGGGTAGCCCCCACAGATACGCAGTATTTT. Filled out from reference TRBV30 and TRBJ2-3, the complete variable domain reads SQTIHQWPATLVQPVGSPLSLECTVEGTSNPNLYWYRQAAGRGLQLLFYSVGIGQISSEVPQNLSASRPQDRQFILSSKKLLLSDSGFYLCAGNRGVAPTDTQYFGPGTRLTVL.

For the CDR3, the DNA is TGTGCCAGCAGCCCGACAGGACGTTATGGCTACACCTTC. This sequence encodes CASSPTGRYGYTF. The chain is built from TRBV5-8 and TRBJ1-2; possible D gene TRBD1, 6 bases. V was pared by 4 bases and J by 5 bases, with 12 bases between. The CDR3 spans 13 residues. In germline, CDR1 is SGHTS, CDR2 YDEGEE. The entire variable domain, with the rest obtained from reference TRBV5-8 and TRBJ1-2, is as follows: EAGVTQSPTHLIKTRGQQATLRCSPISGHTSVYWYQQALGLGLQFLLWYDEGEERNRGNFPPRFSGRQFPNYSSELNVNALELEDSALYLCASSPTGRYGYTFGSGTRLTVV.

The rearrangement uses TRBV28 and TRBJ1-6; 10 bases line up with TRBD1. V was pared by 5 bases and J by 9 bases, with 7 bases of the junction left unmatched. Germline V CDR1 and CDR2: MDHEN, SYDVKM. This CDR3 has 15 residues. The CDR3 DNA follows: TGTGCCAGCAGTAAACCGACAGGGGGCGGTTCACCCCTCCACTTT. Protein product: CASSKPTGGGSPLHF.

The chain employs TRBV5-4 and TRBJ1-3; 7 nucleotides match TRBD1. The J segment lost 2 bases and the V segment lost 5 bases, leaving 4 bases of the junction unmatched. This CDR3 region has 14 residues. Germline values: CDR1 SGHNT, CDR2 YYREEE (reference sequence). CDR3 sequence reads: CASRSQGPGNTIYF. The CDR3 DNA follows: TGTGCCAGCAGATCACAGGGGCCTGGAAACACCATATATTTT.

The chain combines TRBV6-1 with TRBJ2-3; no firm D call. The CDR3 runs 14 residues. Per germline, CDR1 MNHNS and CDR2 SASEGT. V gave up 7 bases and J gave up 1 base, with 12 bases separating them. The chain's CDR3 is CASKASLGTDTQYF. The CDR3, as DNA: TGTGCCAGCAAGGCCTCGCTGGGCACAGATACGCAGTATTTT.

The V and J genes are TRBV6-8 and TRBJ1-5, with TRBD1 matching 9 bases. CDR1 is MNHGY, CDR2 SAAAGT, per germline. The CDR3 has 17 amino acids. V lost 7 bases and J lost 0; bases outside the gene matches: 10. The CDR3 is CASTLGTGNYSNQPQHF. The DNA for the CDR3 is TGTGCCAGCACCCTAGGGACAGGGAATTATAGCAATCAGCCCCAGCATTTT.

CDR3 amino acids: CASSSPFSGKSEQYF. The CDR3 nucleotides are TGTGCCAGCAGCTCTCCCTTCTCCGGGAAAAGCGAGCAGTACTTC. The chain links TRBV6-5 to TRBJ2-7; maybe TRBD2 (5 bases). CDR1 and CDR2 from the germline V gene are MNHEY and SVGAGI. V dropped 6 bases and J dropped 6 bases, with 21 bases sitting between them. The CDR3 is made up of 15 amino acids.

This clone appeared a single time. The V and J genes are TRBV6-1 and TRBJ1-2; 8 bases are shared with TRBD1. V was clipped by 2 bases and J by 7 bases; unmatched bases: 12. This CDR3 has 16 residues. Germline-derived CDR1 and CDR2 are MNHNS and SASEGT. In DNA form, the CDR3 reads TGTGCCAGCAGTGAAAGTGCCCAGGGGGCGTTTCGTGGCTACACCTTC. It specifies CASSESAQGAFRGYTF.

The V gene is TRBV9, the J gene TRBJ2-3, with TRBD2 matching 11 bases. CDR1 is SGDLS, CDR2 YYNGEE, per germline. The CDR3 totals 17 residues. J gave up 2 bases and V 3 bases, and 8 bases lay outside the gene matches. CDR3 region: CASSAGGLAAPTDTQYF. The CDR3 DNA reads as TGTGCCAGCAGCGCGGGGGGACTAGCGGCACCCACAGATACGCAGTATTTT.

The chain joins TRBV6-5 to TRBJ2-7, with TRBD2 identical over 8 bases. Germline assignment: CDR1 MNHEY and CDR2 SVGAGI. V lost 8 bases, J lost 0 bases, and 6 bases stayed unmatched. The CDR3 is made up of 14 amino acids. The CDR3, as DNA: TGTGCCAGCGCCCCACTAGCGGACTCCTACGAGCAGTACTTC. It translates to CASAPLADSYEQYF.

A few counts support this clone. V usage is TRBV27 and J usage is TRBJ1-2; D may be TRBD1 (5 bases). V lost 0 bases and J lost 5, with 13 bases in between. The CDR3 has 15 residues. Germline loops: CDR1 MNHEY, CDR2 SMNVEV (reference sequence). The CDR3 region is CASSLSSARAYGYTF. DNA for the CDR3: TGTGCCAGCAGTTTATCCTCGGCCAGGGCATATGGCTACACCTTC.

V usage is TRBV10-1 and J usage is TRBJ1-2; D possibly corresponds to TRBD1 (5 bases). Germline V gene sequence: CDR1 WNHNN, CDR2 SYGVQD (reference sequence). The V end lost 6 bases, the J end lost 3 bases, and 8 bases lay between the germline ends. The CDR3 sequence is 12 residues long. CDR3: CASRARDYGYTF. The CDR3 DNA reads as TGCGCCAGCAGGGCCAGGGACTATGGCTACACCTTC.

Worth noting for this clone: Other DNA sequences in the sample encode the same CDR3. The chain recombines TRBV9 with TRBJ1-4, with 7 bases aligning to TRBD1. Germline V gene lookup returns CDR1 SGDLS and CDR2 YYNGEE. The CDR3 is made up of 14 amino acids. V gave up 0 bases and J gave up 7 bases; unmatched junction bases: 3. The CDR3 coding sequence is TGTGCCAGCAGCGTAGGACAGGGAGGTGAAAAACTGTTTTTT. It specifies CASSVGQGGEKLFF. Drawing the rest from reference TRBV9 and TRBJ1-4, the complete variable domain is DSGVTQTPKHLITATGQRVTLRCSPRSGDLSVYWYQQSLDQGLQFLIQYYNGEERAKGNILERFSAQQFPDLHSELNLSSLELGDSALYFCASSVGQGGEKLFFGSGTQLSVL.

The chain carries TRBV9 and TRBJ2-3; the match to TRBD2 covers 11 bases. The V gene's germline CDR1 is SGDLS and CDR2 YYNGEE. The CDR3 loop spans 15 amino acids. V gave up 4 bases and J gave up 4 bases; unmatched junction bases: 5. CDR3 nucleotides: TGTGCCAGCAGCTTCCTAGCGGGAGGCTCAGATACGCAGTATTTT. The encoded protein is CASSFLAGGSDTQYF.

This clone was detected once. The chain carries TRBV7-8 and TRBJ2-5; the D gene is possibly TRBD1 (7 bases). This CDR3 is 16 amino acids long. Germline assignment: CDR1 SGHVS and CDR2 FQNEAQ. The germline V and J ends were trimmed by 3 bases and 6 bases, with 20 bases remaining between them. The CDR3 spells CASSLRQEGAVKTQYF. For the CDR3, the DNA is TGTGCCAGCAGCTTGCGACAGGAGGGGGCCGTCAAGACCCAGTACTTC.

This sequence joins TRBV27 and TRBJ2-7; 8 positions match TRBD1. The CDR3 loop spans 15 amino acids. V lost 5 bases to trimming and J lost 0 bases; unmatched junction nucleotides: 6. The germline V gene has CDR1 MNHEY and CDR2 SMNVEV (reference sequence). In DNA form, the CDR3 reads TGTGCCAGCAGTCCTACGACAGGGGCCTCCTACGAGCAGTACTTC. As protein: CASSPTTGASYEQYF.

This clone appeared a single time. The V call is TRBV30, the J call TRBJ2-5; no reliable D call. CDR1 is GTSNPN, CDR2 SVGIG, per germline (reference sequence). V was shortened by 4 bases and J by 5 bases, with 11 bases between the two germline ends. The length of the CDR3 is 12 residues. The CDR3 sequence is CAWTSLSETQYF. The CDR3 region has the DNA TGTGCCTGGACTTCGCTCTCCGAGACCCAGTACTTC.

The chain combines TRBV19 with TRBJ1-4; D is perhaps TRBD1 (5 bases). V lost 5 bases, J lost 6 bases, and 13 bases lay in between. In germline, CDR1 is LNHDA, CDR2 SQIVND (reference sequence). The CDR3 is 14 residues long. The CDR3 region has the DNA TGTGCCAGTAGTCCGACAGAACTTTATGAAAAACTGTTTTTT. Encoded protein: CASSPTELYEKLFF.

This clone was found once. The chain links TRBV5-1 to TRBJ1-4; maybe TRBD1 (6 bases). Germline values: CDR1 SGHRS, CDR2 YFSETQ. V lost 2 bases and J lost 3, with 11 bases in between. The CDR3 extends over 15 amino acids. The CDR3 loop is CASSFQGRPNEKLFF. In DNA, the CDR3 is TGCGCCAGCAGCTTCCAGGGGAGGCCTAATGAAAAACTGTTTTTT.

The V gene is TRBV10-3, the J gene TRBJ2-2, with 7 bases lining up with TRBD2. J gave up 4 bases and V 6 bases, and 8 bases lay outside the gene matches. Germline V CDR1 and CDR2: ENHRY, SYGVKD. The CDR3 is 15 amino acids. The chain's CDR3 is CAISLEPSGTGELFF. As DNA, the CDR3 is TGTGCCATCAGCCTGGAGCCTAGCGGCACCGGGGAGCTGTTTTTT.

The chain carries TRBV5-6 and TRBJ2-7; TRBD2 matches at 9 bases. Germline V gene lookup returns CDR1 SGHDT and CDR2 YYEEEE. J lost 6 bases, V lost 0 bases, and 10 bases had no gene match. This CDR3 contains 16 residues. The CDR3 loop is CASSLVGSGRSLEQYF. CDR3 DNA sequence: TGTGCCAGCAGCTTGGTCGGTAGCGGGAGATCCCTCGAGCAGTACTTC.

The DNA of the CDR3 is TGTGCCAGTAGTCTCACATGGGTTTCTCCAACTAATGAAAAACTGTTTTTT. Translated, it gives CASSLTWVSPTNEKLFF. J is TRBJ1-4 and V is TRBV19; D is unresolved. The V and J ends lost 5 bases and 0 bases respectively, with 16 bases between them. The CDR3 length is 17 residues. Germline CDR1 is LNHDA and CDR2 is SQIVND (reference sequence). Filled out from reference TRBV19 and TRBJ1-4, the complete variable domain reads DGGITQSPKYLFRKEGQNVTLSCEQNLNHDAMYWYRQDPGQGLRLIYYSQIVNDFQKGDIAEGYSVSREKKESFPLTVTSAQKNPTAFYLCASSLTWVSPTNEKLFFGSGTQLSVL.

V usage is TRBV5-1 and J usage is TRBJ2-7, with TRBD1 identical over 9 bases. Germline V lookup: CDR1 SGHRS, CDR2 YFSETQ. The CDR3 has 15 amino acids. V was pared by 2 bases and J by 3 bases, with 6 bases of the junction left unmatched. In nucleotides, the CDR3 is TGCGCCAGCAGCTTAACGACAGGGGGAAACTACGAGCAGTACTTC. It codes for CASSLTTGGNYEQYF.

This clone showed up just once. The chain links TRBV18 to TRBJ2-3; perhaps TRBD2 as D (6 bases). The CDR3 runs to 16 residues. Germline values: CDR1 KGHSH, CDR2 LQKENI. Trimming left V 0 bases short and J 5 bases short, with 15 bases between. CDR3 protein: CASSPPGKEAGDTQYF. The CDR3 region has the DNA TGTGCCAGCTCACCACCGGGCAAAGAAGCGGGAGATACGCAGTATTTT.

This chain links TRBV10-1 with TRBJ2-3; TRBD2 matches at 9 bases. The germline V gene has CDR1 WNHNN and CDR2 SYGVQD (reference sequence). V shed 5 bases, J shed 6 bases, and the junction held 3 bases outside the gene matches. The CDR3 spans 13 residues. This chain's CDR3 is CASSSAGGDTQYF. DNA of the CDR3: TGCGCCAGCAGTTCCGCGGGGGGGGATACGCAGTATTTT.

The chain combines TRBV7-6 with TRBJ2-3; 9 bases are shared with TRBD2. The V gene end was trimmed by 4 bases and the J gene end by 4 bases; junction bases not matched to a gene: 9. This CDR3 is 16 amino acids long. In germline, CDR1 is SGHVS, CDR2 FNYEAQ. CDR3 sequence (DNA): TGTGCCAGCAGCTCGACTAGCGGAGGGGGGGCAGATACGCAGTATTTT. Protein product: CASSSTSGGGADTQYF.

V and J are TRBV7-9 and TRBJ1-4; D is unclear. Trimming took 3 bases from V and 7 from J, leaving 21 bases between them. The length of the CDR3 is 17 residues. CDR1 is SEHNR, CDR2 FQNEAQ, per germline (reference sequence). The CDR3: CASSFPPRGRKGEKLFF. CDR3 nucleotides: TGTGCCAGCAGCTTTCCTCCTCGAGGGAGAAAGGGTGAAAAACTGTTTTTT.

The V call is TRBV9, the J call TRBJ2-3; TRBD2 agrees at 10 bases. The germline CDR1 and CDR2 sequences are SGDLS and YYNGEE. The V gene end was trimmed by 0 bases and the J gene end by 4 bases; junction bases not matched to a gene: 8. The CDR3 has 17 amino acids. CDR3 amino acids: CASSVGLSGGQADTQYF. CDR3 DNA: TGTGCCAGCAGCGTAGGCCTTAGCGGGGGGCAGGCAGATACGCAGTATTTT.

CDR3 loop: CASSPMGQGNSPLHF. The CDR3 nucleotides read TGTGCCAGCAGTCCCATGGGACAGGGCAATTCACCCCTCCACTTT. The J gene is TRBJ1-6, the V gene TRBV27, with 9 bases that match TRBD1. Per germline, CDR1 MNHEY and CDR2 SMNVEV (reference sequence). The CDR3 extends over 15 amino acids. J gave up 7 bases and V 5 bases, and 6 bases lay outside the gene matches.

For this clone: Additional DNA sequences in this sample encode the identical CDR3. This sequence joins TRBV5-6 and TRBJ2-5; D is unresolved. Between the trimmed V and J ends, which lost 1 base and 4 bases, there was a span of 2 bases. CDR3 length: 11 amino acids. The germline CDR1 and CDR2 sequences are SGHDT and YYEEEE. Written as DNA, the CDR3 is TGTGCCAGCAGCTTGCGAGAGACCCAGTACTTC. Translated: CASSLRETQYF.

The count of this clone is one. The V gene is TRBV6-1, the J gene TRBJ2-2, with D hard to call. CDR3 length equals 15 residues. The germline V gene encodes CDR1 MNHNS and CDR2 SASEGT. Trimming removed 6 bases from V and 2 bases from J, with 13 bases in between. CDR3 coding DNA: TGTGCCAGCAGACTTCGGACGGTAAACACCGGGGAGCTGTTTTTT. It is translated as CASRLRTVNTGELFF.